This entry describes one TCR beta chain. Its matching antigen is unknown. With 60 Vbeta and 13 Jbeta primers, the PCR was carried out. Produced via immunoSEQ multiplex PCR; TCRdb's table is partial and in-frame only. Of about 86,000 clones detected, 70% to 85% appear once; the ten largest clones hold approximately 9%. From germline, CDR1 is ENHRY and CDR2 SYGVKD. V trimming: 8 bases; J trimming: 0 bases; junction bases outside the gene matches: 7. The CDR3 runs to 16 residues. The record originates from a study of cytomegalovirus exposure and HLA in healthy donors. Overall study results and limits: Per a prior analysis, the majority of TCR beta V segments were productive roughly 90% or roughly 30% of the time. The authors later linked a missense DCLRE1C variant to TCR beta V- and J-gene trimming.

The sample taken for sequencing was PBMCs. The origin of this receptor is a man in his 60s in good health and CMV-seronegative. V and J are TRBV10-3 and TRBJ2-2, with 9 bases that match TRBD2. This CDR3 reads CAIGRGGASNTGELFF. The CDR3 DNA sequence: TGTGCCATCGGGCGCGGGGGGGCTTCGAACACCGGGGAGCTGTTTTTT.